A single sample gave rise to the 14 T cell receptor beta chains below, sequenced in a study of T cells after posttransplantation cyclophosphamide. Profiled with immunoSEQ multiplex PCR; TCRdb holds only in-frame clones, not every one. The table records more than 200 clones, 95% to 97% of them present only once. The naive gate required viable CD3+CD4+ or CD3+CD8+ cells with CCR7+CD45RA+CD45RO-CD95-CD27+CD28+ phenotype. Sequenced: naive CD8+ T cells sorted from PBMCs. The receptor source for this set is a man aged 50 to 60.

The chain combines TRBV30 with TRBJ2-1, with 13 bases lining up with TRBD2. The CDR3 contains 18 residues. Germline V lookup: CDR1 GTSNPN, CDR2 SVGIG (reference sequence). V was pared by 3 bases and J by 1 base, with 9 bases of the junction left unmatched. CDR3 sequence: CAWRGVLAGGPSYNEQFF. CDR3 nucleotide sequence: TGTGCCTGGAGGGGAGTACTAGCGGGAGGGCCGTCCTACAATGAGCAGTTCTTC. Full variable domain (outside the CDR3, taken from reference TRBV30 and TRBJ2-1): SQTIHQWPATLVQPVGSPLSLECTVEGTSNPNLYWYRQAAGRGLQLLFYSVGIGQISSEVPQNLSASRPQDRQFILSSKKLLLSDSGFYLCAWRGVLAGGPSYNEQFFGPGTRLTVL.

The chain carries TRBV19 and TRBJ2-7; the D gene is possibly TRBD2 (6 bases). The CDR3 is made up of 15 amino acids. The germline V and J ends were trimmed by 7 bases and 5 bases, with 21 bases remaining between them. The germline gives CDR1 LNHDA, CDR2 SQIVND (reference sequence). The CDR3 spells CASTESSARGDEQYF. The CDR3 bases are TGTGCCAGTACCGAATCTAGCGCGAGGGGTGACGAGCAGTACTTC.

The chain couples TRBV12-5 to TRBJ1-2, with D unclear. V was pared by 3 bases and J by 6 bases, with 11 bases between. Germline V gene sequence: CDR1 LGHNT, CDR2 FRNRAP. The length of the CDR3 is 13 residues. CDR3 amino acids: CASGFSFVNGYTF. CDR3 sequence (DNA): TGTGCTAGTGGTTTCTCCTTTGTTAATGGCTACACCTTC.

The chain recombines TRBV4-2 with TRBJ2-7; D is undetermined. Germline V CDR1 and CDR2: LGHNA, YNFKEQ. Trimming removed 4 bases from V and 2 bases from J, with 15 bases in between. This CDR3 is built from 15 residues. In DNA, the CDR3 is TGTGCCAGCAGCCCCTTTGTTGGAGAAGCCTACGAGCAGTACTTC. As protein: CASSPFVGEAYEQYF.

The table lists this clone with a count of one. The gene calls are TRBV11-2 and TRBJ2-7; D is undetermined. V lost 3 bases, J lost 5 bases, and 11 bases lay in between. This CDR3 is built from 13 residues. Germline lookup yields CDR1 SGHAT and CDR2 FQNNGV. As DNA, the CDR3 is TGTGCCAGCAGCTTGTTAGCCGCCCACGAGCAGTACTTC. Its protein product is CASSLLAAHEQYF. The full variable domain, with the rest looked up from reference TRBV11-2 and TRBJ2-7, is EAGVAQSPRYKIIEKRQSVAFWCNPISGHATLYWYQQILGQGPKLLIQFQNNGVVDDSQLPKDRFSAERLKGVDSTLKIQPAKLEDSAVYLCASSLLAAHEQYFGPGTRLTVT.

This sequence joins TRBV5-4 and TRBJ1-2; 10 bases are a match to TRBD1. Germline trimming cut 4 bases from V and 8 bases from J; bases unmatched to any gene: 11. CDR1 SGHNT and CDR2 YYREEE come from the germline V gene (reference sequence). The CDR3 runs to 15 residues. The CDR3, as DNA: TGTGCCAGCAGCACAGACAGGGGGCTCTCGGAGGGCTACACCTTC. Protein: CASSTDRGLSEGYTF.

The chain joins TRBV6-1 to TRBJ1-1; 8 nucleotides align to TRBD1. Unmatched junction bases numbered 9, after V lost 6 bases and J lost 3 bases. From germline, CDR1 is MNHNS and CDR2 SASEGT. The CDR3 contains 15 residues. The CDR3 DNA sequence: TGTGCCAGCAGGGCAGTGGACAGGGTGGACACTGAAGCTTTCTTT. It specifies CASRAVDRVDTEAFF.

V gene TRBV5-1 combines with J gene TRBJ2-3, with D uncertain. CDR1 SGHRS and CDR2 YFSETQ come from the germline V gene. The CDR3 spans 14 residues. Trimming left V 2 bases short and J 2 bases short, with 9 bases between. In DNA form, the CDR3 reads TGCGCCAGCAGCTTACCAGCGCTCACAGATACGCAGTATTTT. This sequence encodes CASSLPALTDTQYF.

This chain links TRBV6-5 with TRBJ2-5; D may be TRBD2 (6 bases). This CDR3 comprises 13 residues. CDR1 and CDR2 from the germline V gene are MNHEY and SVGAGI. V lost 6 bases to trimming and J lost 7 bases, with 15 bases between them. The CDR3 DNA reads TGTGCCAGCAGCGGGACGGCCGGGGGGACCCAGTACTTC. It yields the protein CASSGTAGGTQYF.

The chain employs TRBV11-3 and TRBJ2-7; D is unclear. Germline lookup yields CDR1 SGHNT and CDR2 YENEEA. The CDR3 is 14 amino acids. V lost 3 bases and J lost 6, with 15 bases in between. The CDR3 nucleotides are TGTGCCAGCAGCTTTCTCATCCACAGATCCGAGCAGTACTTC. Translation: CASSFLIHRSEQYF.

The chain combines TRBV15 with TRBJ1-2; D is undetermined. V dropped 0 bases and J dropped 2 bases, with 13 bases sitting between them. Germline V CDR1 and CDR2: LNHNV, YYDKDF (reference sequence). The CDR3 consists of 16 residues. The CDR3 region has the DNA TGTGCCACCAGCAGAGACAGAGGCAGCCAGAACTATGGCTACACCTTC. This sequence encodes CATSRDRGSQNYGYTF.

The V gene is TRBV14, the J gene TRBJ2-1, with 8 positions matching TRBD1. V was clipped by 6 bases and J by 4 bases; unmatched bases: 8. The germline V gene encodes CDR1 SGHDN and CDR2 FVKESK. The CDR3 is 15 amino acids. The CDR3: CASSLGQGPYNEQFF. DNA of the CDR3: TGTGCCAGCAGTCTCGGACAGGGCCCTTACAATGAGCAGTTCTTC. Full variable domain (outside the CDR3, taken from reference TRBV14 and TRBJ2-1): EAGVTQFPSHSVIEKGQTVTLRCDPISGHDNLYWYRRVMGKEIKFLLHFVKESKQDESGMPNNRFLAERTGGTYSTLKVQPAELEDSGVYFCASSLGQGPYNEQFFGPGTRLTVL.

The V call is TRBV30, the J call TRBJ2-5, with 16 bases aligning to TRBD2. Germline CDR1 GTSNPN, CDR2 SVGIG (reference sequence). CDR3 length equals 18 residues. V was pared by 8 bases and J by 5 bases, with 17 bases of the junction left unmatched. The CDR3 loop is CAGDLTGTSGRGWETQYF. The CDR3 coding sequence is TGTGCCGGTGACTTGACCGGGACTAGCGGGAGGGGTTGGGAGACCCAGTACTTC.

The V and J genes are TRBV27 and TRBJ1-5; D is undetermined. Germline CDR1 reads MNHEY; CDR2 reads SMNVEV (reference sequence). V gave up 5 bases and J gave up 10 bases, with 18 bases separating them. This CDR3 is built from 14 residues. The CDR3: CASSPSGQVRPQHF. The CDR3 nucleotides are TGTGCCAGCAGTCCCAGCGGTCAGGTGAGACCCCAGCATTTT.